These T cell receptor beta chains were read from a single sample in a study of OX40 agonist ivuxolimab in advanced cancers. TCRdb keeps only in-frame clones here, not all; method: immunoSEQ multiplex PCR. The sample has 60,000 or so clones; 70% to 90% are singletons. The starting material was CD4+ or CD8+ T cells sorted from blood, obtained in a trial of the OX40 agonist ivuxolimab. The receptors here all came from an adult with an advanced solid tumor such as melanoma, head and neck, liver or kidney cancer. The CDR3 runs from the conserved cysteine through the conserved F or W. Fields, in order: clone size, V gene, J gene, D gene, CDR3 protein, CDR3 DNA. D genes are given only for firm matches. Part of the rows lack a size; the others show once, few, many or a class for expanded clones.

.,TRBV5-6,TRBJ1-4,TRBD1,CASSGGTGAIHEKLFF,TGTGCCAGCAGCGGAGGGACAGGGGCGATACACGAAAAACTGTTTTTT
.,TRBV5-1,TRBJ1-1,.,CASSDTTGNTEAFF,TGCGCCAGCAGCGATACCACTGGGAACACTGAAGCTTTCTTT
.,TRBV7-3,TRBJ2-2,.,CASRQEAGELFF,TGTGCCAGCAGGCAAGAGGCGGGGGAGCTGTTTTTT
.,TRBV2,TRBJ2-5,.,CASSDFAGVGQETQYF,TGTGCCAGCAGTGATTTCGCAGGGGTCGGGCAAGAGACCCAGTACTTC
.,TRBV6-5,TRBJ1-6,.,CASSYSRGITGSPLHF,TGTGCCAGCAGTTACTCTAGGGGGATAACAGGTTCACCCCTCCACTTT
.,TRBV7-3,TRBJ2-3,TRBD2,CASSARGGRGTDTQYF,TGTGCCAGCAGCGCCCGGGGGGGTAGGGGCACAGATACGCAGTATTTT
.,TRBV27,TRBJ1-1,.,CASRPTGMNTEAFF,TGTGCCAGCAGGCCTACAGGGATGAACACTGAAGCTTTCTTT
.,TRBV5-4,TRBJ1-5,TRBD1,CASSSGTGGNGNQPQHF,TGTGCCAGCAGCTCCGGGACAGGGGGCAATGGCAATCAGCCCCAGCATTTT
.,TRBV5-6,TRBJ1-4,.,CASSLGPGRQATGEKLFF,TGTGCCAGCAGCTTGGGCCCGGGACGACAAGCAACGGGGGAAAAACTGTTTTTT
few,TRBV2,TRBJ1-5,.,CASHSGRGNQPQHF,TGTGCCAGCCACTCGGGCCGAGGCAATCAGCCCCAGCATTTT